The 6 T cell receptor beta chains below come from one sample, sequenced in a study of blood T cell repertoires in COVID-19. Using immunoSEQ multiplex PCR, the repertoire was profiled, and TCRdb retains in-frame clones only, with some absent. The table has roughly 70,000 clones, about nine tenths seen once; the top ten hold around 13%. Sequencing used peripheral blood. The receptors shown here come from a human donor with active COVID-19. The donor label of this sample is uncertain.

The rearrangement links TRBV7-9 to TRBJ2-7, with unresolved D. Germline assignment: CDR1 SEHNR and CDR2 FQNEAQ (reference sequence). Trimming left V 5 bases short and J 5 bases short, with 10 bases between. This CDR3 region has 12 residues. The CDR3 is CASSRRVDEQYF. CDR3 bases: TGTGCCAGCAGCCGTCGGGTCGACGAGCAGTACTTC. Drawing the rest from reference TRBV7-9 and TRBJ2-7, the complete variable domain is DTGVSQNPRHKITKRGQNVTFRCDPISEHNRLYWYRQTLGQGPEFLTYFQNEAQLEKSRLLSDRFSAERPKGSFSTLEIQRTEQGDSAMYLCASSRRVDEQYFGPGTRLTVT.

This clone was detected only once. The chain is built from TRBV7-6 and TRBJ1-2; TRBD1 is a possible D gene (6 bases). This CDR3 comprises 18 residues. Trimming left V 5 bases short and J 2 bases short, with 24 bases between. Looked up from germline, CDR1 is SGHVS and CDR2 is FNYEAQ. The CDR3 nucleotides are TGTGCCAGCAGCCCAAGCCCCTCGGGACAACAGCCGAACTATGGCTACACCTTC. Translating it yields CASSPSPSGQQPNYGYTF.

The chain has TRBV5-1 and TRBJ1-5; 7 bases fit TRBD1. This CDR3 comprises 14 residues. The V gene end was trimmed by 5 bases and the J gene end by 5 bases; junction bases not matched to a gene: 7. In germline, CDR1 is SGHRS, CDR2 YFSETQ. The CDR3 DNA reads as TGCGCCAGCAGTTTCCAGGGGGACGATCAGCCCCAGCATTTT. Translation gives CASSFQGDDQPQHF.

This chain uses TRBV7-2 with TRBJ2-1, with 9 bases aligning to TRBD1. The CDR3 runs 16 residues. The V and J ends lost 5 bases and 9 bases, in that order; junction bases with no gene match: 14. In germline, CDR1 is SGHTA, CDR2 FQGNSA. The CDR3 region has the DNA TGTGCCAGCAGCGCGCCCGGGACAGGGTTAGGTGGTGAGCAGTTCTTC. This codes for CASSAPGTGLGGEQFF.

The rearrangement joins TRBV11-2 to TRBJ2-7; the match to TRBD2 covers 13 bases. CDR3 length equals 15 residues. CDR1 is SGHAT and CDR2 is FQNNGV in the germline V gene. V gave up 5 bases and J gave up 5 bases; unmatched junction bases: 6. The CDR3 protein is CASSARTSGSDEQYF. The CDR3 DNA follows: TGTGCCAGCAGCGCACGGACTAGCGGGAGTGACGAGCAGTACTTC.

The chain has TRBV5-4 and TRBJ2-5; TRBD2 aligns across 12 bases. Germline lookup yields CDR1 SGHNT and CDR2 YYREEE (reference sequence). Trimming removed 1 base from V and 2 bases from J; junction bases left unmatched: 0. This CDR3 is built from 15 residues. The CDR3 DNA is TGTGCCAGCAGCTTGCTAGCGGGAGGGCAAGAGACCCAGTACTTC. Protein: CASSLLAGGQETQYF.